This is a list of T cell receptor beta chains from one sample in a study of blood T cell repertoires in COVID-19. The assay was immunoSEQ multiplex PCR, and TCRdb's table has in-frame clones only and misses some. Among over 250,000 clones listed, about 73% were seen once. Sequences were obtained from peripheral blood. The source is a woman older than 75 with acute or convalescent COVID-19. Each CDR3 is given with its conserved first and last residue. D genes are given only for firm matches. Expanded clones get a size class; other rows say once, few or many, or leave the size out.

size	V	J	D	CDR3	DNA
NA	TRBV2	TRBJ2-1	TRBD2	CASSVGLDSYEQFF	TGTGCCAGCAGTGTAGGACTAGATTCGTATGAGCAGTTCTTC
once	TRBV30	TRBJ1-1	NA	CAWIPQGKGNTEAFF	TGTGCCTGGATTCCCCAGGGGAAGGGGAACACTGAAGCTTTCTTT
NA	TRBV27	TRBJ1-6	TRBD1	CASSSDRASPLHF	TGTGCCAGCAGTTCCGACAGGGCGTCACCCCTCCACTTT
many	TRBV11-2	TRBJ1-1	NA	CASSRRIAQGPDTEAFF	TGTGCCAGCAGCCGAAGGATCGCCCAGGGTCCAGACACTGAAGCTTTCTTT
NA	TRBV3-1/TRBV3-2	TRBJ2-3	TRBD2	CASSPFGGVERDTQYF	TGTGCCAGCAGCCCTTTTGGGGGGGTGGAGCGCGATACGCAGTATTTT
NA	TRBV9	TRBJ2-1	NA	CASSVRTDEQFF	TGTGCCAGCAGCGTCCGCACGGATGAGCAGTTCTTC
NA	TRBV10-2	TRBJ2-1	TRBD2	CASSEASGGWRGQFF	TGCGCCAGCAGTGAGGCTAGCGGGGGGTGGAGGGGGCAGTTCTTC
NA	TRBV4-1	TRBJ1-1	NA	CASSQDYWADSPNTEAFF	TGCGCCAGCAGCCAAGATTACTGGGCGGACAGCCCGAACACTGAAGCTTTCTTT
NA	TRBV10-3	TRBJ1-3	TRBD1	CAISGWDSHSGNTIYF	TGTGCCATCAGTGGGTGGGACAGCCACTCTGGAAACACCATATATTTT
NA	TRBV4-1	TRBJ2-1	NA	CASSQDVGVIRNEQFF	TGCGCCAGCAGCCAAGATGTGGGAGTAATTAGAAATGAGCAGTTCTTC
once	TRBV6-5	TRBJ1-4	NA	CASRPNMQVNEKLFF	TGTGCCAGCAGGCCGAATATGCAGGTTAATGAAAAACTGTTTTTT
NA	TRBV19	TRBJ1-5	NA	CASSRWVGVGNQPQHF	TGTGCCAGTAGTAGGTGGGTAGGGGTCGGCAATCAGCCCCAGCATTTT
few	TRBV7-2	TRBJ2-5	TRBD2	CASSYLAGGLETQYF	TGTGCCAGCAGCTACCTAGCGGGGGGGTTGGAGACCCAGTACTTC
NA	TRBV5-1	TRBJ1-5	NA	CVTSWRGMGPYNQPQHF	TGCGTCACATCCTGGCGGGGGATGGGGCCGTACAATCAGCCCCAGCATTTT